The T cell receptor (beta chain) under discussion was sequenced for a study of metastatic and nonmetastatic thyroid tumors. Thyroid surgery had not been preceded by any treatment in any patient. The CDR3 has 16 residues. Germline values: CDR1 SGHDN, CDR2 FVKESK. V gave up 4 bases and J gave up 2 bases; unmatched junction bases: 9. This clone appeared many times. MiXCR was used by TCRdb to re-call the PCR reads. The table has over 70,000 clones, 18% seen once. Sequencing was performed on blood. The origin of this receptor is a female donor with papillary thyroid cancer or a benign thyroid nodule (not recorded which). Some clones in this sample may be carry-over from other donors' samples. This sequence joins TRBV14 and TRBJ2-7, with 9 positions matching TRBD2. The chain's CDR3 is CASSPLLAGDTYEQYF. CDR3 coding DNA: TGTGCCAGCAGCCCACTCTTAGCGGGAGATACCTACGAGCAGTACTTC.